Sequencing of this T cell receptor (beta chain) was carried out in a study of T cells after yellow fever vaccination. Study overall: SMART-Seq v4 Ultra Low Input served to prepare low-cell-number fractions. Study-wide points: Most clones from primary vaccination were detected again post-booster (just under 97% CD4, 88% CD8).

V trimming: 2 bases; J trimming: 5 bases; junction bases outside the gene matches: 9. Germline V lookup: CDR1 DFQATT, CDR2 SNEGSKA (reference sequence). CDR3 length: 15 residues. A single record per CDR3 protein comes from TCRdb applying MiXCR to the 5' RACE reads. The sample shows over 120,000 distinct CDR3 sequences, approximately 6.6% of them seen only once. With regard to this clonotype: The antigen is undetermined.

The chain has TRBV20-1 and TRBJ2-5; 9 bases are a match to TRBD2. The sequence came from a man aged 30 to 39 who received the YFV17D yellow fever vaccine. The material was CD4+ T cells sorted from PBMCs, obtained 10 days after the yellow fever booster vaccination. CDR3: CSARSPSGAGETQYF. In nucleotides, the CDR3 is TGCAGTGCTAGATCACCTAGCGGGGCCGGTGAGACCCAGTACTTC.